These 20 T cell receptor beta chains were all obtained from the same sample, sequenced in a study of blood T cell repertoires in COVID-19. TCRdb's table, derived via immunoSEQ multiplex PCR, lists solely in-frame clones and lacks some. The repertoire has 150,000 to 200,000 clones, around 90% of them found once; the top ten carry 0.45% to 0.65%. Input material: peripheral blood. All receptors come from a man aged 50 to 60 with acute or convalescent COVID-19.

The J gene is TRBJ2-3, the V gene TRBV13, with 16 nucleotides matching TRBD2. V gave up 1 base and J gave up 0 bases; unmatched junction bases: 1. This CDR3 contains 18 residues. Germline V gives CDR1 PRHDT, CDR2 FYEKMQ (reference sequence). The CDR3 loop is CASSLVGLAGGSTDTQYF. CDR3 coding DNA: TGTGCCAGCAGCTTAGTGGGACTAGCGGGAGGGAGCACAGATACGCAGTATTTT.

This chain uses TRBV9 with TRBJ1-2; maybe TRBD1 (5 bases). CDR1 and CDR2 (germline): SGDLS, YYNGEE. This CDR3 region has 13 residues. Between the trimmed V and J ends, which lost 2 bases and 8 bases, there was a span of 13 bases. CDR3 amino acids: CASSVTRQTGYTF. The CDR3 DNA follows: TGTGCCAGCAGCGTCACCCGACAGACCGGCTACACCTTC.

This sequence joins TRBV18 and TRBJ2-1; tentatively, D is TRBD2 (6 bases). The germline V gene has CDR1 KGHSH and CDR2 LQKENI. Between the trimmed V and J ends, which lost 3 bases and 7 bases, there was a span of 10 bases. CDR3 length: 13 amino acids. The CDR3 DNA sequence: TGTGCCAGCTCACCGACGGGGGAGAATGAGCAGTTCTTC. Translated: CASSPTGENEQFF.

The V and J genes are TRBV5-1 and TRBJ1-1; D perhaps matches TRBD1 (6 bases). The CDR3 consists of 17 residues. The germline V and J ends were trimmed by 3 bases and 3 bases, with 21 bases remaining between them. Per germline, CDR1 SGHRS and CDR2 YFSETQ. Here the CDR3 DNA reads TGCGCCAGCAGCTGGGATATGGGGGCCCTGTCGGACACTGAAGCTTTCTTT. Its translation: CASSWDMGALSDTEAFF.

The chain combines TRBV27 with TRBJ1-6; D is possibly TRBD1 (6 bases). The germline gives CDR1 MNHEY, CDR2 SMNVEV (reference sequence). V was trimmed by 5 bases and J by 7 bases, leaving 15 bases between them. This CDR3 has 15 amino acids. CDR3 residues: CASSPRDNLNSPLHF. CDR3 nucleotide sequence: TGTGCCAGCAGTCCCCGGGACAACTTAAATTCACCCCTCCACTTT.

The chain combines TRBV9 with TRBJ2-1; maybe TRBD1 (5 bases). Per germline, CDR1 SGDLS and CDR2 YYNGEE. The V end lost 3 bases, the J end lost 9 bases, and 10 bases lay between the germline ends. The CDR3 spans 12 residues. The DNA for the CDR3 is TGTGCCAGCAGCGCCCTTAGGGGTGAGCAGTTCTTC. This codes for CASSALRGEQFF.

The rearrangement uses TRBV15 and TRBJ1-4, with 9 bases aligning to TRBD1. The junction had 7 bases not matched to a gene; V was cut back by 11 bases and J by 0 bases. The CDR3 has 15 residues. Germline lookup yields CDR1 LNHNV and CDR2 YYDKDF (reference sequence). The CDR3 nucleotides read TGTGCCGTCAGGGACAGGGACACAACTAATGAAAAACTGTTTTTT. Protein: CAVRDRDTTNEKLFF.

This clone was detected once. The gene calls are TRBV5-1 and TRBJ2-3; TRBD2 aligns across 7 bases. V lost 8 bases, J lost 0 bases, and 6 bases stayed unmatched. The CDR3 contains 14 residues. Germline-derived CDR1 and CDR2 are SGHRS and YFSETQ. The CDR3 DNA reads TGCGCCAGTTCTAGCGGAGCTAGCACAGATACGCAGTATTTT. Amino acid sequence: CASSSGASTDTQYF.

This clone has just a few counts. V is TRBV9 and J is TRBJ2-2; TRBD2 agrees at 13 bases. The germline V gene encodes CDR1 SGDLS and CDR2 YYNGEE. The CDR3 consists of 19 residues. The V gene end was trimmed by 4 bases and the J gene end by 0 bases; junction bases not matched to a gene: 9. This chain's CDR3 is CASSFSGTSGKANTGELFF. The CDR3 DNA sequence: TGTGCCAGCAGCTTTTCCGGGACTAGCGGGAAAGCGAACACCGGGGAGCTGTTTTTT.

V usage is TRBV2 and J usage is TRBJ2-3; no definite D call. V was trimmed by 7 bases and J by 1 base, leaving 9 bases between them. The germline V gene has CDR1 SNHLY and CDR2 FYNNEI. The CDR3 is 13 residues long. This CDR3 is CASKAERTDTQYF. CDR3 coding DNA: TGTGCCAGCAAGGCGGAACGCACAGATACGCAGTATTTT.

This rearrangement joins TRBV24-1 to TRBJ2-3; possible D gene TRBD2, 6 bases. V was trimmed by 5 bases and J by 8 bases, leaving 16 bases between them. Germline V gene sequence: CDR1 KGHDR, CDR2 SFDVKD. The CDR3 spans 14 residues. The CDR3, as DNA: TGTGCCACCAGTGTCCCGGGGGTCGGAGGTACGCAGTATTTT. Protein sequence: CATSVPGVGGTQYF.

The CDR3 loop reads CASSVGTGNQGELFF. CDR3 sequence (DNA): TGTGCCAGCAGCGTCGGGACAGGGAATCAAGGGGAGCTGTTTTTT. This sequence joins TRBV9 and TRBJ2-2; TRBD1 agrees at 9 bases. With 2 bases clipped from V and 8 bases from J, the junction kept 7 bases outside the gene matches. The length of the CDR3 is 15 residues. CDR1 and CDR2 from the germline V gene are SGDLS and YYNGEE.

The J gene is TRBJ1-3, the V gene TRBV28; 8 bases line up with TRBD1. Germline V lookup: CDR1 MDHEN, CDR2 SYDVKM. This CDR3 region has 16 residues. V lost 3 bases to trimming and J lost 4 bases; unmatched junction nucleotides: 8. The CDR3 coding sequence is TGTGCCAGCAGTTTGGGCCCTAGGACAGGGGGAAACACCATATATTTT. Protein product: CASSLGPRTGGNTIYF.

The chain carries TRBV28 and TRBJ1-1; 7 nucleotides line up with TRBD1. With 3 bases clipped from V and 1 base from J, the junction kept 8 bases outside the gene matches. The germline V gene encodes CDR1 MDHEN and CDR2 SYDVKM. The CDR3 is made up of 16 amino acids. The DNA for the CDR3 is TGTGCCAGCAGTTTCGACAGACAGGGAGGGAACACTGAAGCTTTCTTT. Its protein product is CASSFDRQGGNTEAFF. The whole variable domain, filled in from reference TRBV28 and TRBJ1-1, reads DVKVTQSSRYLVKRTGEKVFLECVQDMDHENMFWYRQDPGLGLRLIYFSYDVKMKEKGDIPEGYSVSREKKERFSLILESASTNQTSMYLCASSFDRQGGNTEAFFGQGTRLTVV.

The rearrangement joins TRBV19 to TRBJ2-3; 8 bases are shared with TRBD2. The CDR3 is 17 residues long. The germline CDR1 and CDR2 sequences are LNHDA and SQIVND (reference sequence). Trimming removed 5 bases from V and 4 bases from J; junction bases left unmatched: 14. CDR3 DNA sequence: TGTGCCAGTAGTCCCCGCGCGGCGGGGGGCAGGGCAGATACGCAGTATTTT. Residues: CASSPRAAGGRADTQYF.

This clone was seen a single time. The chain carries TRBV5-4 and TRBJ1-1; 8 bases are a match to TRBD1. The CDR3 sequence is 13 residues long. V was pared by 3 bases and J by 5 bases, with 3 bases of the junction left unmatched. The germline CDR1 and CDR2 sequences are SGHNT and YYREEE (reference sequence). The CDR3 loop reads CASSWTGKTEAFF. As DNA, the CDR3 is TGTGCCAGCAGCTGGACAGGGAAGACTGAAGCTTTCTTT.

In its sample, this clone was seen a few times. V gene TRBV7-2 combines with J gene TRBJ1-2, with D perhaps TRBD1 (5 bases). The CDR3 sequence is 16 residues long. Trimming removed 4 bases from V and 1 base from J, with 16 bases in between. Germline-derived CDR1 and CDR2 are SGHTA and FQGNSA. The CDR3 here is CASSSFLSRGNYGYTF. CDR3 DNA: TGTGCCAGCAGCTCCTTCCTCTCTAGGGGTAACTATGGCTACACCTTC.

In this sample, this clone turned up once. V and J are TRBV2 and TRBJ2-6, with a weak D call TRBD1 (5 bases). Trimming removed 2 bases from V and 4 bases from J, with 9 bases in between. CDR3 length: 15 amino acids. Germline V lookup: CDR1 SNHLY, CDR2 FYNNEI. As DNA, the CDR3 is TGTGCCAGCAGTGAAAGCAGGGCCGGGGCCAACGTCCTGACTTTC. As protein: CASSESRAGANVLTF.

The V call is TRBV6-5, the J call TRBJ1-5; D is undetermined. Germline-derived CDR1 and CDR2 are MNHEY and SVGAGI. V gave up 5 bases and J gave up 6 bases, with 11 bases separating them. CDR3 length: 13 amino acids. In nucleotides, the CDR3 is TGTGCCAGCAGTCCCCGCGGGGTTCAGCCCCAGCATTTT. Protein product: CASSPRGVQPQHF.

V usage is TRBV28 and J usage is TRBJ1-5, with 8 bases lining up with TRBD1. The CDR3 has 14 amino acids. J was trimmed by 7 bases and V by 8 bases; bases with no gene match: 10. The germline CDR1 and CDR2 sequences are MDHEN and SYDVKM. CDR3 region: CASSQGAQAQPQHF. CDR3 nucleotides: TGTGCCAGCTCCCAGGGGGCCCAGGCCCAGCCCCAGCATTTT.